The clone carrying this T cell receptor (beta chain) was recorded at least ten times. The antigen is unknown. This sample stems from a study of T cells after yellow fever vaccination. Points from the study as a whole: Weaker overall, the secondary response nonetheless peaked faster (day 5 versus 15). Most primary-vaccination clones recurred post-booster (around 95% CD4, 88% CD8).

5'RACE template switching produced TCR cDNA carrying a universal primer site and UMIs. One entry per CDR3 protein, called by TCRdb with MiXCR from the 5' RACE reads. The sample lists about 69,000 distinct CDR3 sequences, around 6.2% seen once, with 2.2% in the top ten. This TCR came from a man between 18 and 35 years old who received the YFV17D yellow fever vaccine. The specimen was CD4+ T cells sorted from PBMCs, collected approximately 15 days after the first yellow fever vaccination.

The CDR3 spells CSAPKLAGGDNEQFF. CDR3 DNA sequence: TGCAGTGCTCCCAAACTAGCGGGGGGCGACAATGAGCAGTTCTTC. The chain has TRBV20-1 and TRBJ2-1; 12 nucleotides align to TRBD2. Germline loops: CDR1 DFQATT, CDR2 SNEGSKA (reference sequence). V shed 5 bases, J shed 5 bases, and the junction held 7 bases outside the gene matches. The CDR3 runs to 15 residues.